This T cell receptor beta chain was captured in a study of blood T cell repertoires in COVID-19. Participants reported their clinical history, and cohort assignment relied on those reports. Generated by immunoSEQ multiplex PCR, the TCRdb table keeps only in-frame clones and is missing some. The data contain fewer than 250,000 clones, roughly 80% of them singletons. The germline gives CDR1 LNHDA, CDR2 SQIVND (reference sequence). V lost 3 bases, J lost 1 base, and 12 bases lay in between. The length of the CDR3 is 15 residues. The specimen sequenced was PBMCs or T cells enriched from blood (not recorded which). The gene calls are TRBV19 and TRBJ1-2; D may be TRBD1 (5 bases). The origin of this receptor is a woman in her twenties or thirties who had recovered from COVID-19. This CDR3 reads CASSIQQAYNYGYTF. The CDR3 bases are TGTGCCAGTAGTATTCAACAGGCCTATAACTATGGCTACACCTTC.